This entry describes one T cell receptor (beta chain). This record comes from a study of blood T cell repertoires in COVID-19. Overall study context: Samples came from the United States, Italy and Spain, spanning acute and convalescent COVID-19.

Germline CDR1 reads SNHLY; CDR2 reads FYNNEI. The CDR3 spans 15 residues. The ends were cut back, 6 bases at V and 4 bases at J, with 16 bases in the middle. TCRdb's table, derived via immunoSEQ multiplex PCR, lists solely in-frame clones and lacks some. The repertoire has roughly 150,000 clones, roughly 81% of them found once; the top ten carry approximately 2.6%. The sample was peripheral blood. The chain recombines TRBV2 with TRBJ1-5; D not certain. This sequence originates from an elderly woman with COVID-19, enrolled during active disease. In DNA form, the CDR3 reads TGTGCCAGCAGGAGCTCGTTAAGGGAGAATCAGCCCCAGCATTTT. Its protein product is CASRSSLRENQPQHF.